This T cell receptor (beta chain) was documented in a study of blood T cell repertoires in COVID-19. CDR3 length: 11 residues. V dropped 6 bases and J dropped 5 bases, with 7 bases sitting between them. CDR1 is SGHDN and CDR2 is FVKESK in the germline V gene. In the source study's methods: Reference gene primers were amplified, and this amplification served to estimate nucleated cell counts. The data were produced by immunoSEQ multiplex PCR, yet TCRdb's version contains in-frame clones alone and is incomplete. V, J and clone size were drawn from that table, and D and trimming were deduced from the DNA. The sample lists tens of thousands of clones, 75% to 90% occurring once.

The rearrangement links TRBV14 to TRBJ1-2; D remains unclear. This clonotype originated in an elderly man with acute or convalescent COVID-19. The sample was peripheral blood. This chain's CDR3 is CASRRWYGYTF. CDR3 in DNA: TGTGCCAGCAGACGGTGGTATGGCTACACCTTC.